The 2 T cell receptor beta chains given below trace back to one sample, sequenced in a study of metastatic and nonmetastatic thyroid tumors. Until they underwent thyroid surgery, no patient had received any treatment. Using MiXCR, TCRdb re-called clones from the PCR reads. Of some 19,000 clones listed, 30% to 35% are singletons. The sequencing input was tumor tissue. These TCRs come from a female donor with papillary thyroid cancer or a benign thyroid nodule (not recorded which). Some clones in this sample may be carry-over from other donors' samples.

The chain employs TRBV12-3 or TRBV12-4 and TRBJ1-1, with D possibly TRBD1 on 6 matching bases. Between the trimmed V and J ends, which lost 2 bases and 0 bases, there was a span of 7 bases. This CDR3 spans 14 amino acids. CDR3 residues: CASSLQGMNTEAFF. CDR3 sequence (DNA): TGTGCCAGCAGTTTACAGGGGATGAACACTGAAGCTTTCTTT.

The CDR3 DNA is TGCAGTGCTGTTGACAGCTACGAGCAGTACTTC. It encodes CSAVDSYEQYF. V gene TRBV20-1 combines with J gene TRBJ2-7, with D perhaps TRBD1 (5 bases). Trimming shortened V by 5 bases and J by 3 bases, and 8 bases separated the two germline ends. The length of the CDR3 is 11 residues. Germline values: CDR1 DFQATT, CDR2 SNEGSKA (reference sequence).